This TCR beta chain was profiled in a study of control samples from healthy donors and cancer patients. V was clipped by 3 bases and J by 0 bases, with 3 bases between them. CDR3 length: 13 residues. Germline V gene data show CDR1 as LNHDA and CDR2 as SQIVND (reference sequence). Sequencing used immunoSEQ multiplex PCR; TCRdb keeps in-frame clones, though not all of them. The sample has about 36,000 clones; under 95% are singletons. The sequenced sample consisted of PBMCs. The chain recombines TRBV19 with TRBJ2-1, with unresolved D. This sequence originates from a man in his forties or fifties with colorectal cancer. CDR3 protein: CASSISSYNEQFF. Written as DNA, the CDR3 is TGTGCCAGTAGTATTTCCTCCTACAATGAGCAGTTCTTC.